Below are 19 T cell receptor beta chains sequenced from a single sample in a study of OX40 agonist ivuxolimab in advanced cancers. Clones were sequenced by immunoSEQ multiplex PCR, and TCRdb holds only the in-frame ones, with some missing. The sample contains about 71,000 clones, around 80% of which appear only once. This material consisted of CD4+ or CD8+ T cells sorted from blood, taken in a trial of the OX40 agonist ivuxolimab. These receptors came from an adult with an advanced solid tumor such as melanoma, head and neck, liver or kidney cancer.

The rearrangement uses TRBV5-1 and TRBJ2-5, with TRBD2 identical over 7 bases. V dropped 1 base and J dropped 1; count of bases not matched to a gene: 4. The CDR3 has 15 amino acids. Germline V gives CDR1 SGHRS, CDR2 YFSETQ. The CDR3 region has the DNA TGCGCCAGCAGCTTGACGGGGGGACTCCAAGAGACCCAGTACTTC. Protein sequence: CASSLTGGLQETQYF. The full variable domain, in which reference TRBV5-1 and TRBJ2-5 provide the parts outside the CDR3, is KAGVTQTPRYLIKTRGQQVTLSCSPISGHRSVSWYQQTPGQGLQFLFEYFSETQRNKGNFPGRFSGRQFSNSRSEMNVSTLELGDSALYLCASSLTGGLQETQYFGPGTRLLVL.

The gene calls are TRBV4-1 and TRBJ2-7; the match to TRBD1 covers 9 bases. After removal of 4 bases from V and 5 bases from J, the junction contained 9 bases not matched to a gene. Germline CDR1 MGHRA, CDR2 YSYEKL. This CDR3 has 15 amino acids. The CDR3 region has the DNA TGCGCCAGCAGCCGTCGAGGGACAGGGTTCGACGAGCAGTACTTC. Protein: CASSRRGTGFDEQYF.

The gene calls are TRBV5-1 and TRBJ2-1; TRBD2 is a possible D gene (6 bases). The CDR3 has 16 residues. Germline values: CDR1 SGHRS, CDR2 YFSETQ. V was clipped by 0 bases and J by 0 bases, with 10 bases between them. The CDR3 nucleotides read TGCGCCAGCAGCTTGGCCACAGCGGGCTCCTACAATGAGCAGTTCTTC. Translating gives CASSLATAGSYNEQFF.

This clone was found a few times. The gene calls are TRBV2 and TRBJ1-5; a possible D gene is TRBD1 (5 bases). The CDR3 sequence is 13 residues long. CDR1 and CDR2 (germline): SNHLY, FYNNEI. V was shortened by 3 bases and J by 6 bases, with 9 bases between the two germline ends. The CDR3 sequence: CASSDGGTQPQHF. The CDR3 nucleotides read TGTGCCAGCAGTGATGGGGGGACTCAGCCCCAGCATTTT.

The CDR3 region has the DNA TGTGCCAGCAGCCAAGCCGGGGATCGATATGGCTACACCTTC. Its protein is CASSQAGDRYGYTF. The rearrangement links TRBV14 to TRBJ1-2; D not resolved. The germline V gene encodes CDR1 SGHDN and CDR2 FVKESK. Trimming removed 1 base from V and 5 bases from J, with 11 bases in between. The length of the CDR3 is 14 residues.

J is TRBJ2-1 and V is TRBV18, with no clear D. This CDR3 is 15 amino acids long. V was clipped by 1 base and J by 0 bases, with 7 bases between them. Per germline, CDR1 KGHSH and CDR2 LQKENI. CDR3 DNA: TGTGCCAGCTCACCACAGGTCAGCTCCTACAATGAGCAGTTCTTC. As protein: CASSPQVSSYNEQFF.

The gene calls are TRBV5-1 and TRBJ2-5; D not resolved. V lost 6 bases and J lost 1, with 13 bases in between. The CDR3 loop spans 14 amino acids. Germline V gene lookup returns CDR1 SGHRS and CDR2 YFSETQ. CDR3 in amino acids: CASMKQSPQETQYF. DNA for the CDR3: TGCGCCAGCATGAAGCAGTCTCCCCAAGAGACCCAGTACTTC.

The J gene is TRBJ2-7, the V gene TRBV7-9; 7 bases map to TRBD1. The V segment lost 1 base and the J segment 6 bases; nucleotides outside the gene matches: 6. The CDR3 length is 14 residues. CDR1 SEHNR and CDR2 FQNEAQ come from the germline V gene (reference sequence). CDR3 amino acids: CASSLGWSGGEQYF. CDR3 in DNA: TGTGCCAGCAGCTTAGGTTGGTCAGGGGGCGAGCAGTACTTC.

This clone has only one observation. This chain joins TRBV6-4 and TRBJ2-5, with D tentatively TRBD2 (6 bases). CDR3 length equals 15 residues. Germline CDR1 and CDR2: MRHNA and SNTAGT. The ends were cut back, 6 bases at V and 5 bases at J, with 19 bases in the middle. CDR3 residues: CASRSPGRAGETQYF. The CDR3 nucleotides read TGTGCCAGCAGGTCACCGGGACGGGCGGGGGAGACCCAGTACTTC.

V is TRBV6-5 and J is TRBJ1-2; TRBD1 matches at 10 bases. Germline lookup yields CDR1 MNHEY and CDR2 SVGAGI. V lost 0 bases, J lost 4 bases, and 2 bases stayed unmatched. This CDR3 comprises 15 residues. In nucleotides, the CDR3 is TGTGCCAGCAGTTACTCCTGGGACAGGGGCTATGGCTACACCTTC. Translated, it gives CASSYSWDRGYGYTF.

This clone was recorded a few times. V and J are TRBV6-6 and TRBJ1-1, with D possibly matching TRBD1 (6 bases). Germline values: CDR1 MNHNY, CDR2 SVGAGI (reference sequence). Trimming left V 2 bases short and J 3 bases short, with 13 bases between. The CDR3 has 15 residues. This CDR3 reads CASSYAGVGYTEAFF. In nucleotides, the CDR3 is TGTGCCAGCAGTTACGCAGGGGTTGGTTACACTGAAGCTTTCTTT.

The V gene is TRBV7-7, the J gene TRBJ2-1; 7 bases are a match to TRBD2. The junction had 4 bases not matched to a gene; V was cut back by 1 base and J by 7 bases. The V gene's germline CDR1 is SSHAT and CDR2 FNYEAQ (reference sequence). The CDR3 loop spans 14 amino acids. The CDR3 protein is CASSLVVGGNEQFF. The CDR3 nucleotides read TGTGCCAGCAGCTTAGTGGTGGGAGGGAATGAGCAGTTCTTC.

V is TRBV5-4 and J is TRBJ1-1, with TRBD1 matching 8 bases. The CDR3 length is 15 residues. CDR1 SGHNT and CDR2 YYREEE come from the germline V gene (reference sequence). V lost 3 bases, J lost 5 bases, and 9 bases stayed unmatched. Written as DNA, the CDR3 is TGTGCCAGCAGCTACTCGAACAGGGGGGGTACTGAAGCTTTCTTT. It is translated as CASSYSNRGGTEAFF.

The chain carries TRBV6-1 and TRBJ1-2; a weak D match, TRBD1 (5 bases). The CDR3 covers 14 residues. Germline V gene data show CDR1 as MNHNS and CDR2 as SASEGT. The V and J ends lost 8 bases and 5 bases respectively, with 18 bases between them. Here the CDR3 reads CASWIGAQNYGYTF. DNA of the CDR3: TGTGCCAGCTGGATAGGGGCGCAGAATTATGGCTACACCTTC.

The chain carries TRBV7-8 and TRBJ2-1; TRBD2 matches at 7 bases. The V gene's germline CDR1 is SGHVS and CDR2 FQNEAQ. The CDR3 is made up of 17 amino acids. The V gene end was trimmed by 2 bases and the J gene end by 0 bases; junction bases not matched to a gene: 7. CDR3 protein: CASSLTWDYSSYNEQFF. The CDR3 bases are TGTGCCAGCAGCTTAACTTGGGACTACAGCTCCTACAATGAGCAGTTCTTC. Combining the CDR3 with reference TRBV7-8 and TRBJ2-1 gives the whole variable domain GAGVSQSPRYKVAKRGQDVALRCDPISGHVSLFWYQQALGQGPEFLTYFQNEAQLDKSGLPSDRFFAERPEGSVSTLKIQRTQQEDSAVYLCASSLTWDYSSYNEQFFGPGTRLTVL.

A few counts support this clone. The gene calls are TRBV9 and TRBJ1-4; D is undetermined. V lost 3 bases and J 5 bases, leaving 20 bases between the germline ends. The CDR3 is made up of 17 amino acids. Germline CDR1 and CDR2: SGDLS and YYNGEE. CDR3 loop: CASSDGVTGGGNEKLFF. CDR3 sequence (DNA): TGTGCCAGCAGCGACGGGGTGACGGGAGGAGGGAATGAAAAACTGTTTTTT.

This chain joins TRBV7-2 and TRBJ1-3, with no clear D. CDR3 length: 16 residues. Between the trimmed V and J ends, which lost 4 bases and 0 bases, there was a span of 13 bases. Germline CDR1 and CDR2: SGHTA and FQGNSA. CDR3: CASSSAGRFSGNTIYF. CDR3 bases: TGTGCCAGCAGCTCAGCCGGACGGTTCTCTGGAAACACCATATATTTT.

V usage is TRBV10-3 and J usage is TRBJ2-3; no firm D call. The germline CDR1 and CDR2 sequences are ENHRY and SYGVKD. This CDR3 region has 14 residues. V was shortened by 4 bases and J by 2 bases, with 10 bases between the two germline ends. The DNA for the CDR3 is TGTGCCATCAGTGCGCAGTTGTTCACAGATACGCAGTATTTT. This sequence encodes CAISAQLFTDTQYF.

The chain joins TRBV7-9 to TRBJ2-2; TRBD1 matches at 9 bases. Germline lookup yields CDR1 SEHNR and CDR2 FQNEAQ (reference sequence). V gave up 6 bases and J gave up 6 bases; unmatched junction bases: 11. This CDR3 region has 16 residues. The CDR3 sequence is CASRSGQGRSAGELFF. In DNA, the CDR3 is TGTGCCAGCAGATCCGGACAGGGGCGTAGTGCCGGGGAGCTGTTTTTT.